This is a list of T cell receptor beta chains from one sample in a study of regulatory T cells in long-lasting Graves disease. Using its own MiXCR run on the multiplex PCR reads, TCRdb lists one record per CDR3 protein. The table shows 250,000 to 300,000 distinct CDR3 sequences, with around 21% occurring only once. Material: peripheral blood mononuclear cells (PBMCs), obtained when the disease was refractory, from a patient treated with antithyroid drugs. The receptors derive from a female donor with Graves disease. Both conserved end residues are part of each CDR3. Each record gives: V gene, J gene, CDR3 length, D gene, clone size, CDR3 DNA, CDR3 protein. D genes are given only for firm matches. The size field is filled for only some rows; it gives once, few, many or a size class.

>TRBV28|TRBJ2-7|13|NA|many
TGTGCCAGCACCCTTGTGGGGCGTCCGGAGCAGTACTTC
CASTLVGRPEQYF
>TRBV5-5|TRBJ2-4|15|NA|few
TGTGCCAGCAGTCCAAGGGGAGGGGGGCAAAACATTCAGTACTTC
CASSPRGGGQNIQYF
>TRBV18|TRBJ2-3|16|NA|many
TGTGCCAGCTCACCACGCTCTGCAGGAAGCACAGATACGCAGTATTTT
CASSPRSAGSTDTQYF
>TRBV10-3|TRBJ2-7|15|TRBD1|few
TGTGCCATCAGTCCCACCGGGACAGGGGGCTTCGAGCAGTACTTC
CAISPTGTGGFEQYF
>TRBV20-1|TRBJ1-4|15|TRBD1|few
TGCAGTGCTAGCCCCAGGGGGTTAGCTAATGAAAAACTGTTTTTT
CSASPRGLANEKLFF
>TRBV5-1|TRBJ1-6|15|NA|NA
TGCGCCAGCAGCTTGGAACAGGGAGAATATTCACCCCTCCACTTT
CASSLEQGEYSPLHF
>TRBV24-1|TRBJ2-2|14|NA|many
TGTGCCACCAGTGACTCAACTAGCACCGGGGAGCTGTTTTTT
CATSDSTSTGELFF
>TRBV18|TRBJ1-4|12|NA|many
TGTGCCAGCAGCCCCCAGCGTGAAAAACTGTTTTTT
CASSPQREKLFF
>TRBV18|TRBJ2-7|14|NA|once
TGTGCCAGCTCACCACAGGACAGACCCTACGAGCAGTACTTC
CASSPQDRPYEQYF
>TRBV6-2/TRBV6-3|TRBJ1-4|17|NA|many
TGTGCCAGCAGTTACTCGGCGGAGACTGGCAATAATGAAAAACTGTTTTTT
CASSYSAETGNNEKLFF
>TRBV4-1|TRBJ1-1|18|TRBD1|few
TGCGCCAGCAGCCAACCAGGGTTAACAGGGGGGTGGAACACTGAAGCTTTCTTT
CASSQPGLTGGWNTEAFF
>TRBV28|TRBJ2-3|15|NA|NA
TGTGCCAGCAGCCCGCAAAGAACTAGCACAGATACGCAGTATTTT
CASSPQRTSTDTQYF